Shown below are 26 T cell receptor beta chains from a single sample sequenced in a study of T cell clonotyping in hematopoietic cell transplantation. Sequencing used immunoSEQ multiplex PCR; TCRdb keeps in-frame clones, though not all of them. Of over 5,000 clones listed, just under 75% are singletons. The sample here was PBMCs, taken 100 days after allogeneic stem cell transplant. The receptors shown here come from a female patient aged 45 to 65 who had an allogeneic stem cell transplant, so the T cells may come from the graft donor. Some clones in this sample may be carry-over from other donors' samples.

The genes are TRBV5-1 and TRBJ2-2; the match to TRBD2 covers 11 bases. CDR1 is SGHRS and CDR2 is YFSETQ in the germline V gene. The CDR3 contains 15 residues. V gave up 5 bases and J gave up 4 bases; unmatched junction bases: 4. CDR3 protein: CASSRLAGSTGELFF. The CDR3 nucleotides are TGCGCCAGCAGTCGACTAGCGGGGAGCACCGGGGAGCTGTTTTTT.

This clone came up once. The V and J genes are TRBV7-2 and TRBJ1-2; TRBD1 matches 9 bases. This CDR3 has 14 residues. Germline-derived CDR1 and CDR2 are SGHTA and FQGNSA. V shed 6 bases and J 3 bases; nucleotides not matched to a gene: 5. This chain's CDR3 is CASRTTGGDYGYTF. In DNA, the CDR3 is TGTGCCAGCAGAACGACAGGGGGAGACTATGGCTACACCTTC. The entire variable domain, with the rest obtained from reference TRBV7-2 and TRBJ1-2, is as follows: GAGVSQSPSNKVTEKGKDVELRCDPISGHTALYWYRQSLGQGLEFLIYFQGNSAPDKSGLPSDRFSAERTGGSVSTLTIQRTQQEDSAVYLCASRTTGGDYGYTFGSGTRLTVV.

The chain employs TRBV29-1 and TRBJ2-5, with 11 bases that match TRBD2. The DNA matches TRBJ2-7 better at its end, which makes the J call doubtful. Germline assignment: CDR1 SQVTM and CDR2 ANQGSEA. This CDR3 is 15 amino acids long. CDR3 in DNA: TGCAGCGTTGGGGGACCTAGCGGGAGGACCTACGAGCAGTACTTC. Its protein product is CSVGGPSGRTYEQYF.

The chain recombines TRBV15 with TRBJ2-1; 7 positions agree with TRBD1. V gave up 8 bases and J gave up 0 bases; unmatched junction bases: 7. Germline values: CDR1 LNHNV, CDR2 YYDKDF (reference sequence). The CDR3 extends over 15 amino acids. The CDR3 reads CATFNPGGSYNEQFF. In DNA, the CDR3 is TGTGCCACCTTTAATCCAGGGGGCTCCTACAATGAGCAGTTCTTC.

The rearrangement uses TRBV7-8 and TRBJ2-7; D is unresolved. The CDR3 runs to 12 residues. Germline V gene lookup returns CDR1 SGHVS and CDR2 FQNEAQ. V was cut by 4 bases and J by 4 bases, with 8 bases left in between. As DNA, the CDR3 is TGTGCCAGCAGCTCCTTCACGTACGAGCAGTACTTC. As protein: CASSSFTYEQYF.

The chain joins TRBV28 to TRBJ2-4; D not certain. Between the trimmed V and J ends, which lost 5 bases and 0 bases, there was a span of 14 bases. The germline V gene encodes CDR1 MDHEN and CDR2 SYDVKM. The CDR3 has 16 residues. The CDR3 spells CASSIGPELAKNIQYF. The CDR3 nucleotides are TGTGCCAGCAGTATCGGGCCCGAGTTAGCCAAAAACATTCAGTACTTC.

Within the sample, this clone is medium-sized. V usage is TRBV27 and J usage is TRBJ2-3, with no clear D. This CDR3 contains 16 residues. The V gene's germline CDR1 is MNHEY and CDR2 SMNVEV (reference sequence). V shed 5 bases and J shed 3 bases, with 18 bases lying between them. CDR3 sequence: CASSPWMGIGTDTQYF. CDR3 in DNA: TGTGCCAGCAGTCCCTGGATGGGGATTGGGACAGATACGCAGTATTTT.

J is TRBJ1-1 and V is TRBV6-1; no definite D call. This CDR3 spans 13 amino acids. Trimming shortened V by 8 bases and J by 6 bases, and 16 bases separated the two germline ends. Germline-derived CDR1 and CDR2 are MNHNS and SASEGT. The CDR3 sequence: CASRSGGVSEAFF. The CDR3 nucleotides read TGTGCCAGCCGGTCCGGCGGTGTATCTGAAGCTTTCTTT.

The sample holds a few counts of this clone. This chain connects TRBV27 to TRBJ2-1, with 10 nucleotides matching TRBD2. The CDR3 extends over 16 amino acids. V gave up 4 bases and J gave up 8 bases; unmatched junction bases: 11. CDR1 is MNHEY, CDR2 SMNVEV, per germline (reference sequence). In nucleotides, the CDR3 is TGTGCCAGCAGTTCTTTAGCGGGGGGCCGGAGGGATGAGCAGTTCTTC. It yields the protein CASSSLAGGRRDEQFF.

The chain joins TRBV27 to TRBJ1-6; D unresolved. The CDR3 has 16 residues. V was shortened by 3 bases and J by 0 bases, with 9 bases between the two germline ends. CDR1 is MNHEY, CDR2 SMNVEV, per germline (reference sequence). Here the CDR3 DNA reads TGTGCCAGCAGTTTGGAGGGCAGCTCCTATAATTCACCCCTCCACTTT. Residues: CASSLEGSSYNSPLHF.

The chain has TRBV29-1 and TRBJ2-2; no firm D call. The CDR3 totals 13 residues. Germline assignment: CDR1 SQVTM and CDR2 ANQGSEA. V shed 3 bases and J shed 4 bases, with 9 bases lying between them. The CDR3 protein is CSVDIGLTGELFF. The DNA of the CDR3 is TGCAGCGTTGACATTGGCCTCACCGGGGAGCTGTTTTTT.

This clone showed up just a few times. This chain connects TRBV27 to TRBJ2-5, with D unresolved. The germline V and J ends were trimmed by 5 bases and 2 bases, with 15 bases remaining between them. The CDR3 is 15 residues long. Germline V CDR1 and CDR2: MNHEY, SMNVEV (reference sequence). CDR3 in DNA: TGTGCCAGCAGTCGCCGACTGGGAAGACAAGAGACCCAGTACTTC. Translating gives CASSRRLGRQETQYF.

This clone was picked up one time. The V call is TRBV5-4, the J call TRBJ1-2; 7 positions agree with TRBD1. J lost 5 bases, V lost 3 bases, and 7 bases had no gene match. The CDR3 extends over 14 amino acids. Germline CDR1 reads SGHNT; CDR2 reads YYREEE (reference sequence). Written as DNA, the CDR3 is TGTGCCAGCAGCTCCCAACAGGGGACGTATGGCTACACCTTC. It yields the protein CASSSQQGTYGYTF.

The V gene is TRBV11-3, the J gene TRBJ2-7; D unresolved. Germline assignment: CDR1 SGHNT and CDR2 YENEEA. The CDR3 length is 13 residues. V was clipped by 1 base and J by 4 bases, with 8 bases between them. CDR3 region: CASSLGEPYEQYF. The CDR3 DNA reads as TGTGCCAGCAGCTTAGGAGAACCTTACGAGCAGTACTTC.

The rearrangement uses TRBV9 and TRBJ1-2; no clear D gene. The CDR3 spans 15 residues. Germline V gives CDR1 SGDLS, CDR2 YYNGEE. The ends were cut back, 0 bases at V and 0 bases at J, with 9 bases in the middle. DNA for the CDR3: TGTGCCAGCAGCGTAGCTGGAGGAGCTAACTATGGCTACACCTTC. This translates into CASSVAGGANYGYTF.

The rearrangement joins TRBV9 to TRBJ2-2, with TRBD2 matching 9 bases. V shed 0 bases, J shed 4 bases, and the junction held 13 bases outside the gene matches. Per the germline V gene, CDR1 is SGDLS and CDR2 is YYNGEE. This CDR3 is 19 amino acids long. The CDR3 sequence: CASSVAASGTLGGTGELFF. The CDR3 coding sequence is TGTGCCAGCAGCGTAGCGGCTAGCGGGACCCTAGGAGGCACCGGGGAGCTGTTTTTT.

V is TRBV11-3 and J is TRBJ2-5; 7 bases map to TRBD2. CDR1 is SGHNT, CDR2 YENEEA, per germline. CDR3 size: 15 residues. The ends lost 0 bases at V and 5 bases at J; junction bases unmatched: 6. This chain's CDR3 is CASSLETSDRETQYF. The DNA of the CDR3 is TGTGCCAGCAGCTTAGAAACTAGCGATCGGGAGACCCAGTACTTC.

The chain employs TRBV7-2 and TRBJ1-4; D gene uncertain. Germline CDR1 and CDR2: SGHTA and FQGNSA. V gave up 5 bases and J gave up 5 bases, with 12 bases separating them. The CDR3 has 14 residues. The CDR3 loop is CASSVAGLNEKLFF. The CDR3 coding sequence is TGTGCCAGCAGCGTCGCCGGCCTCAATGAAAAACTGTTTTTT.

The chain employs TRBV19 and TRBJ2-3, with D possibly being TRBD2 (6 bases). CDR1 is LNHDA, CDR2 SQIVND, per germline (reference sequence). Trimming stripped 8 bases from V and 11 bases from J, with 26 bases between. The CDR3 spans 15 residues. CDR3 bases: TGTGCCAGTGGTCGGGGCGAACTGACGGGGGTTGGGCAGTATTTT. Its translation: CASGRGELTGVGQYF.

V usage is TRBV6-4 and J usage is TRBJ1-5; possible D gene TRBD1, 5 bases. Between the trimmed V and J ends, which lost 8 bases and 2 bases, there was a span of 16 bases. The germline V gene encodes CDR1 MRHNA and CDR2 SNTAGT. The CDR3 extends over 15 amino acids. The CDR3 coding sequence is TGTGCCAGCCTCCTGGGGGGAAATGGCAATCAGCCCCAGCATTTT. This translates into CASLLGGNGNQPQHF.

CDR3: CASQGSYEQYF. Here the CDR3 DNA reads TGTGCCAGTCAGGGTTCCTACGAGCAGTACTTC. The chain links TRBV19 to TRBJ2-7; possibly TRBD1 for D (5 bases). CDR3 length: 11 residues. CDR1 LNHDA and CDR2 SQIVND come from the germline V gene (reference sequence). V was trimmed by 8 bases and J by 1 base, leaving 6 bases between them.

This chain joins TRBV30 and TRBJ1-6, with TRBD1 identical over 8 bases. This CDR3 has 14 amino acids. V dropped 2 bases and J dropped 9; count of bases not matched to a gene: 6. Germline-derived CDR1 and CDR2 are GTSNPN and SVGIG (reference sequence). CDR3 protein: CAWSLPGGGSPLHF. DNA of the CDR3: TGTGCCTGGAGTCTCCCAGGGGGCGGTTCACCCCTCCACTTT.

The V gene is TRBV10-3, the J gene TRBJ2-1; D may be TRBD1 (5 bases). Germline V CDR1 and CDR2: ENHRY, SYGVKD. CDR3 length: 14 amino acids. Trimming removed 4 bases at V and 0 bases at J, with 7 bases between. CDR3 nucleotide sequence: TGTGCCATCAGTGGACAGAGCTCCTACAATGAGCAGTTCTTC. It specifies CAISGQSSYNEQFF.

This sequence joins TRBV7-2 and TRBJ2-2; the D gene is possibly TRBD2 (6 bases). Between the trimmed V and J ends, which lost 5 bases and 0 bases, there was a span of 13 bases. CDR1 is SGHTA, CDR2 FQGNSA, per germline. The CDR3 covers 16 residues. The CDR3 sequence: CASSQIAVANTGELFF. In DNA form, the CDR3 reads TGTGCCAGCAGCCAAATAGCGGTCGCGAACACCGGGGAGCTGTTTTTT.

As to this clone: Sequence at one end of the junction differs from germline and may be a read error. The CDR3 here is CASSLDYSRQFF. CDR3 bases: TGTGCCAGTAGTCTAGACTACTCGCGGCAGTTCTTC. This chain links TRBV19 with TRBJ2-1, with D perhaps TRBD2 (5 bases). Germline V lookup: CDR1 LNHDA, CDR2 SQIVND (reference sequence). The CDR3 contains 12 residues.

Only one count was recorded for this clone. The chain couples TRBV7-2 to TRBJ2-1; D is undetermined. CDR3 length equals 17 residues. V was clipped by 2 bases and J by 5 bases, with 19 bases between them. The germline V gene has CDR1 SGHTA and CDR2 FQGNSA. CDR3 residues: CASSLMAGRFIHNEQFF. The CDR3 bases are TGTGCCAGCAGCTTAATGGCAGGCCGATTTATACACAATGAGCAGTTCTTC.